The 13 T cell receptor beta chains listed next were all sequenced from one sample in a study of cytomegalovirus exposure and HLA in healthy donors. PCR employed 60 Vbeta and 13 Jbeta primers. Profiling relied on immunoSEQ multiplex PCR, and the TCRdb table lists in-frame clones only, not all of them. Its table records under 150,000 clones. Material: PBMCs. These TCRs come from a woman aged 55-69 years in good health and CMV-seronegative.

The chain joins TRBV11-3 to TRBJ1-1, with unresolved D. V gave up 0 bases and J gave up 11 bases, with 13 bases separating them. Germline CDR1 SGHNT, CDR2 YENEEA. CDR3 size: 13 residues. The CDR3 coding sequence is TGTGCCAGCAGCTTAGATGGGAGGTCCCGCGCTTTCTTT. This sequence encodes CASSLDGRSRAFF.

The V and J genes are TRBV7-9 and TRBJ2-1; 14 bases are shared with TRBD2. Germline assignment: CDR1 SEHNR and CDR2 FQNEAQ (reference sequence). The CDR3 has 16 residues. The V segment lost 5 bases and the J segment 8 bases; nucleotides outside the gene matches: 8. In nucleotides, the CDR3 is TGTGCCAGCAGCGCCCCCGGGACTAGCGGGAGTTATGAGCAGTTCTTC. Translating gives CASSAPGTSGSYEQFF.

The V gene is TRBV14, the J gene TRBJ2-2, with D tentatively TRBD2 (6 bases). The CDR3 extends over 17 amino acids. Germline V lookup: CDR1 SGHDN, CDR2 FVKESK. The V end was cut by 5 bases, the J end by 0 bases, with 16 bases between. CDR3 in DNA: TGTGCCAGCAGCTTCGGGGGTAGGATTTCGAACACCGGGGAGCTGTTTTTT. It encodes CASSFGGRISNTGELFF.

V gene TRBV7-2 combines with J gene TRBJ2-1; 7 positions match TRBD1. The V gene's germline CDR1 is SGHTA and CDR2 FQGNSA. Losses at the gene ends were 5 bases for V and 3 bases for J; bases not matched to a gene: 10. This CDR3 contains 16 residues. Here the CDR3 reads CASSPHWDRDYNEQFF. Here the CDR3 DNA reads TGTGCCAGCAGCCCACATTGGGACAGAGACTACAATGAGCAGTTCTTC.

This sequence joins TRBV5-4 and TRBJ2-1; 12 positions match TRBD2. There are 16 residues in the CDR3. CDR1 and CDR2 from the germline V gene are SGHNT and YYREEE (reference sequence). Trimming removed 4 bases from V and 4 bases from J; junction bases left unmatched: 6. The CDR3 DNA reads as TGTGCCAGCAGCCGATTAGGGACTAGCGGGTACAATGAGCAGTTCTTC. It codes for CASSRLGTSGYNEQFF.

V usage is TRBV15 and J usage is TRBJ2-3, with TRBD1 as a possible D gene (6 bases). Per germline, CDR1 LNHNV and CDR2 YYDKDF (reference sequence). The CDR3 runs 16 residues. The ends were cut back, 3 bases at V and 6 bases at J, with 19 bases in the middle. CDR3 residues: CATSRSSKTGKDTQYF. CDR3 bases: TGTGCCACCAGCAGGTCGTCTAAAACAGGGAAGGATACGCAGTATTTT.

Concerning this clone itself: The same CDR3 is also encoded by other DNA sequences in this sample. The chain joins TRBV30 to TRBJ1-5; D perhaps matches TRBD1 (5 bases). V lost 0 bases and J 2 bases, leaving 5 bases between the germline ends. This CDR3 comprises 13 residues. Per the germline V gene, CDR1 is GTSNPN and CDR2 is SVGIG (reference sequence). The CDR3 nucleotides read TGTGCCTGGAGTGTCAGGGGCAATCAGCCCCAGCATTTT. Protein sequence: CAWSVRGNQPQHF.

J is TRBJ2-1 and V is TRBV19; TRBD2 might be the D (6 bases). Trimming removed 4 bases at V and 7 bases at J, with 14 bases between. Looked up from germline, CDR1 is LNHDA and CDR2 is SQIVND (reference sequence). This CDR3 has 14 residues. The CDR3 reads CASSTSARRNEQFF. As DNA, the CDR3 is TGTGCCAGTAGTACTAGCGCCCGTAGGAATGAGCAGTTCTTC. The full variable domain, completed using reference TRBV19 and TRBJ2-1, is DGGITQSPKYLFRKEGQNVTLSCEQNLNHDAMYWYRQDPGQGLRLIYYSQIVNDFQKGDIAEGYSVSREKKESFPLTVTSAQKNPTAFYLCASSTSARRNEQFFGPGTRLTVL.

This chain connects TRBV6-1 to TRBJ2-4; 10 bases line up with TRBD1. Trimming took 4 bases from V and 9 from J; bases not matched to a gene: 12. The CDR3 contains 16 residues. Germline loops: CDR1 MNHNS, CDR2 SASEGT. CDR3 sequence: CASSGGTGASGGIQYF. The CDR3 nucleotides are TGTGCCAGCAGTGGGGGGACAGGGGCCTCAGGGGGCATTCAGTACTTC.

The chain combines TRBV10-1 with TRBJ1-5; 11 bases fit TRBD1. Germline lookup yields CDR1 WNHNN and CDR2 SYGVQD (reference sequence). The CDR3 is 15 amino acids. V trimming: 3 bases; J trimming: 7 bases; junction bases outside the gene matches: 5. The CDR3 is CASSDGQGAKQPQHF. The CDR3 DNA reads as TGCGCCAGCAGTGACGGACAGGGGGCAAAGCAGCCCCAGCATTTT.

The genes are TRBV30 and TRBJ2-7, with 13 bases matching TRBD2. This CDR3 spans 17 amino acids. Germline CDR1 reads GTSNPN; CDR2 reads SVGIG (reference sequence). With 2 bases clipped from V and 8 bases from J, the junction kept 15 bases outside the gene matches. The CDR3 protein is CAWSTLGTSGISVKQYF. CDR3 DNA sequence: TGTGCCTGGAGTACTTTGGGGACTAGCGGGATATCGGTAAAGCAGTACTTC.

The chain joins TRBV7-3 to TRBJ2-1; 12 bases are shared with TRBD2. The germline V gene encodes CDR1 SGHTA and CDR2 FQGTGA. V trimming: 5 bases; J trimming: 6 bases; junction bases outside the gene matches: 11. CDR3 size: 17 residues. CDR3 amino acids: CASSPRSTSGSANEQFF. Written as DNA, the CDR3 is TGTGCCAGCAGCCCCCGGTCGACTAGCGGGAGCGCCAATGAGCAGTTCTTC.

The V call is TRBV7-9, the J call TRBJ1-5; D might be TRBD1 (6 bases). The CDR3 length is 15 residues. The V end lost 1 base, the J end lost 4 bases, and 11 bases lay between the germline ends. In germline, CDR1 is SEHNR, CDR2 FQNEAQ (reference sequence). This CDR3 is CASSLGDRGNQPQHF. The DNA for the CDR3 is TGTGCCAGCAGCTTAGGGGATAGGGGGAATCAGCCCCAGCATTTT.